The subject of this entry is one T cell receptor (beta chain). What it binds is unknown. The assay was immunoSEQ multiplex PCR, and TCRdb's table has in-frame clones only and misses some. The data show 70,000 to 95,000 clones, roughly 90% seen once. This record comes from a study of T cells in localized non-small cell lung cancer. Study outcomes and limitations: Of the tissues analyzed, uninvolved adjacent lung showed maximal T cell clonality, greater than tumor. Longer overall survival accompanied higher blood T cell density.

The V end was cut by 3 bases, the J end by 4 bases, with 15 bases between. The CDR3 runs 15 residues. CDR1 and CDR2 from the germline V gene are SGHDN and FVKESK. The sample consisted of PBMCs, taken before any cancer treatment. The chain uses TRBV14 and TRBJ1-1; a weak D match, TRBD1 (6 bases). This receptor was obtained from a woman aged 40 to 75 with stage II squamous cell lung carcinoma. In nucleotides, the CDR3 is TGTGCCAGCAGCCAGAACAGGGCCCTGGGCACTGAAGCTTTCTTT. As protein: CASSQNRALGTEAFF.